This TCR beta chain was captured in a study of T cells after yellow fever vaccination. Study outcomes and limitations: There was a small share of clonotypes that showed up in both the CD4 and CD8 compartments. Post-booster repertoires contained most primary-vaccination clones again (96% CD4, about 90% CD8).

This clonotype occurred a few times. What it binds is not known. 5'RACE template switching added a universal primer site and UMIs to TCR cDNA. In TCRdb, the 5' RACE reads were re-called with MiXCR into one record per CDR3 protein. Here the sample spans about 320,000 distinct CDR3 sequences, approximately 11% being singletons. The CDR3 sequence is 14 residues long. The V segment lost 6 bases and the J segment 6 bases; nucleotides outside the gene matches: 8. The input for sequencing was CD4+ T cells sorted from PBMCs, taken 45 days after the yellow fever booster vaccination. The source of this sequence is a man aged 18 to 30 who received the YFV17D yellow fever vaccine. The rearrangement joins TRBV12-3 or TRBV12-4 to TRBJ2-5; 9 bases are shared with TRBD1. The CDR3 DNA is TGTGCCAGCAGGAACTCGGGACAGGGACAGACCCAGTACTTC. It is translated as CASRNSGQGQTQYF.